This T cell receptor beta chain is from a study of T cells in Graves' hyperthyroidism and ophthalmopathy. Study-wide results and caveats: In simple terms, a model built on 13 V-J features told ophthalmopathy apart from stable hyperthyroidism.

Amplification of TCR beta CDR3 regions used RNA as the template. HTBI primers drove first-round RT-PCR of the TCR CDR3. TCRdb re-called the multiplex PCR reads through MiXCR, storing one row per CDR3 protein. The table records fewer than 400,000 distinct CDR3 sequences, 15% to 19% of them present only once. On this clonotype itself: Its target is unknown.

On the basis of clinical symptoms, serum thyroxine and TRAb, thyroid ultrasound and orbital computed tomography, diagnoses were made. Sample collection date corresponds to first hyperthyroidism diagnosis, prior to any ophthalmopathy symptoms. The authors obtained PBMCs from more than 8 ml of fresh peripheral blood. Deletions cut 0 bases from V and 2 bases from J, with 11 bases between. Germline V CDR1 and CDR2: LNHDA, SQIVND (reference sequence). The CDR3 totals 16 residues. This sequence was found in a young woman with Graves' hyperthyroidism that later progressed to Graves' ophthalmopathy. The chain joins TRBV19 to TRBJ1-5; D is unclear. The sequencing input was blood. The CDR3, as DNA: TGTGCCAGTAGTATAGAGCGGCTGACGGGCAATCAGCCCCAGCATTTT. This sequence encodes CASSIERLTGNQPQHF.